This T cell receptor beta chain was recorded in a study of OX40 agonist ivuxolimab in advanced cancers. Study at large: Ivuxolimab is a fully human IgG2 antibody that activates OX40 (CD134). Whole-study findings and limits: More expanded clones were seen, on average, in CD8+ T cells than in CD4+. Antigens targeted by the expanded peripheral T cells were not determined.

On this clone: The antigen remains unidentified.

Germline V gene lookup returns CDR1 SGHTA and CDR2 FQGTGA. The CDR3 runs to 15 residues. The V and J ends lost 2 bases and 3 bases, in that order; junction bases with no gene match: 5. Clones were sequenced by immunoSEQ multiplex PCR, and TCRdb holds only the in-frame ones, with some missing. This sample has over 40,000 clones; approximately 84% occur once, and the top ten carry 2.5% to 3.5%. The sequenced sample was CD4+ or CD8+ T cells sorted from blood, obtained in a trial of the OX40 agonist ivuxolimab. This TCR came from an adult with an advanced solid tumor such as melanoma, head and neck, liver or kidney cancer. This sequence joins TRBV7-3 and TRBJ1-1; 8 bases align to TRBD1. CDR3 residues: CASSLFGQGDTEAFF. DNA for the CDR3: TGTGCCAGCAGCTTATTCGGACAGGGAGACACTGAAGCTTTCTTT.